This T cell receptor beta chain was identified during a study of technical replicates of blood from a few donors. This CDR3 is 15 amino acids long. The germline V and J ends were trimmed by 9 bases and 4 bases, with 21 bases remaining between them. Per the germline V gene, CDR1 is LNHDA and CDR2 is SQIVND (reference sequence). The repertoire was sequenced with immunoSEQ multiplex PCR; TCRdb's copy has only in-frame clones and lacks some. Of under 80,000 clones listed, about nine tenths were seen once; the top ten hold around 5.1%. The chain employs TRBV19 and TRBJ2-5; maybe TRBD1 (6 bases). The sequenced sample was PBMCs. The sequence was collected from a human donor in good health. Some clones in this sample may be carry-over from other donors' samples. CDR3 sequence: CASLPLGQPGETQYF. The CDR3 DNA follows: TGTGCCAGCCTCCCCCTCGGACAGCCTGGAGAGACCCAGTACTTC.